This entry lists 30 T cell receptor beta chains sequenced from one sample in a study of blood T cell repertoires in COVID-19. Only in-frame clones appear in the TCRdb table, and some are missing; sequencing was by immunoSEQ multiplex PCR. The table lists roughly 200,000 clones, around 90% of them singletons. Sequences were obtained from peripheral blood. These TCRs come from a woman aged 18-29 years who had recovered from COVID-19.

This clone was observed a handful of times. The rearrangement joins TRBV4-2 to TRBJ2-1; TRBD2 agrees at 11 bases. V dropped 5 bases and J dropped 0; count of bases not matched to a gene: 3. The germline V gene has CDR1 LGHNA and CDR2 YNFKEQ. The CDR3 spans 16 residues. The CDR3 here is CASSYTSGSSYNEQFF. CDR3 DNA sequence: TGTGCCAGCAGCTATACTAGCGGGAGCTCCTACAATGAGCAGTTCTTC.

The chain recombines TRBV4-2 with TRBJ1-3; 9 bases agree with TRBD1. This CDR3 has 16 residues. Germline V gene data show CDR1 as LGHNA and CDR2 as YNFKEQ. V was clipped by 4 bases and J by 4 bases; unmatched bases: 8. The CDR3 loop reads CASSPGQGVVGNTIYF. DNA for the CDR3: TGTGCCAGCAGCCCGGGACAGGGCGTCGTGGGAAACACCATATATTTT.

The count of this clone is one. The CDR3 is CASSLSQSNTEAFF. In DNA form, the CDR3 reads TGTGCCAGCAGCTTAAGCCAGTCGAACACTGAAGCTTTCTTT. The rearrangement links TRBV7-3 to TRBJ1-1; D is unclear. V was cut by 1 base and J by 1 base, with 7 bases left in between. Germline V gene lookup returns CDR1 SGHTA and CDR2 FQGTGA. The CDR3 covers 14 residues.

The CDR3 sequence is CASSQDRRYRGYTF. For the CDR3, the DNA is TGTGCCAGCAGTCAAGACAGGCGGTACCGAGGCTACACCTTC. The chain combines TRBV27 with TRBJ1-2, with D possibly being TRBD1 (6 bases). The CDR3 length is 14 residues. Between the trimmed V and J ends, which lost 5 bases and 8 bases, there was a span of 18 bases. Germline V gene data show CDR1 as MNHEY and CDR2 as SMNVEV (reference sequence).

In DNA, the CDR3 is TGTGCCAGCAGTTTAACAGGAGTCCAAGAGACCCAGTACTTC. This codes for CASSLTGVQETQYF. The genes are TRBV27 and TRBJ2-5, with D maybe TRBD1 (5 bases). Deletions cut 2 bases from V and 1 base from J, with 8 bases between. The CDR3 has 14 residues. CDR1 MNHEY and CDR2 SMNVEV come from the germline V gene (reference sequence).

V and J are TRBV7-2 and TRBJ1-3, with a tentative D call TRBD1 (5 bases). The CDR3 runs to 14 residues. V shed 2 bases and J shed 4 bases, with 9 bases lying between them. Germline-derived CDR1 and CDR2 are SGHTA and FQGNSA. The CDR3 DNA reads TGTGCCAGCAGCTTATCAGGGCCCGGAAACACCATATATTTT. Residues: CASSLSGPGNTIYF.

The chain joins TRBV25-1 to TRBJ2-3, with a possible D match to TRBD1 (6 bases). Germline loops: CDR1 MGHDK, CDR2 SYGVNS. Trimming left V 6 bases short and J 0 bases short, with 19 bases between. The CDR3 covers 17 residues. The CDR3 DNA reads TGTGCCAGCAGCGATCCTAAGGACAGCACTAGCACAGATACGCAGTATTTT. Encoded protein: CASSDPKDSTSTDTQYF.

The V gene is TRBV2, the J gene TRBJ2-5; 7 bases match TRBD2. Germline trimming cut 7 bases from V and 4 bases from J; bases unmatched to any gene: 3. CDR1 and CDR2 from the germline V gene are SNHLY and FYNNEI. This CDR3 is 12 amino acids long. The chain's CDR3 is CASIGGGETQYF. The CDR3 coding sequence is TGTGCCAGCATTGGGGGGGGAGAGACCCAGTACTTC.

The chain has TRBV5-1 and TRBJ1-2; D remains ambiguous. The length of the CDR3 is 14 residues. From germline, CDR1 is SGHRS and CDR2 YFSETQ. V lost 0 bases to trimming and J lost 6 bases, with 12 bases between them. The CDR3 loop is CASSLDTSGNGYTF. CDR3 DNA sequence: TGCGCCAGCAGCTTGGACACCTCGGGGAATGGCTACACCTTC. The full variable domain, rest sourced from reference TRBV5-1 and TRBJ1-2, is KAGVTQTPRYLIKTRGQQVTLSCSPISGHRSVSWYQQTPGQGLQFLFEYFSETQRNKGNFPGRFSGRQFSNSRSEMNVSTLELGDSALYLCASSLDTSGNGYTFGSGTRLTVV.

In nucleotides, the CDR3 is TGTGCCATCAGAGCCGCCGAGGGAGCCACTGAAGCTTTCTTT. Protein product: CAIRAAEGATEAFF. The gene calls are TRBV10-3 and TRBJ1-1; D ambiguous. CDR1 and CDR2 from the germline V gene are ENHRY and SYGVKD. Trimming took 6 bases from V and 4 from J, leaving 15 bases between them. CDR3 size: 14 residues.

The chain joins TRBV7-6 to TRBJ2-1, with 13 bases that match TRBD2. The CDR3 is 15 amino acids. Trimming at V came to 6 bases and at J to 8 bases, leaving 7 bases not matched to a gene. Germline V CDR1 and CDR2: SGHVS, FNYEAQ. The DNA for the CDR3 is TGTGCCAGCAGTCGCGGACTAGCGGGAGTCCATGAGCAGTTCTTC. Protein: CASSRGLAGVHEQFF.

The J gene is TRBJ2-5, the V gene TRBV5-4; 9 positions agree with TRBD2. Germline V CDR1 and CDR2: SGHNT, YYREEE (reference sequence). Trimming cost V 5 bases and J 2 bases; bases outside gene matches: 4. The CDR3 spans 14 residues. The DNA for the CDR3 is TGTGCCAGCAGTTCTACTAGCGGGCAAGAGACCCAGTACTTC. This encodes CASSSTSGQETQYF.

The V and J genes are TRBV5-1 and TRBJ1-2, with no clear D. Germline CDR1 reads SGHRS; CDR2 reads YFSETQ. CDR3 length: 15 residues. The V end was cut by 4 bases, the J end by 2 bases, with 15 bases between. Here the CDR3 DNA reads TGCGCCAGCAGCGTATCAAGCCTAGGAAACTATGGCTACACCTTC. It encodes CASSVSSLGNYGYTF.

The chain employs TRBV13 and TRBJ2-1; TRBD1 matches at 9 bases. Unmatched junction bases numbered 4, after V lost 5 bases and J lost 8 bases. The CDR3 spans 13 residues. Looked up from germline, CDR1 is PRHDT and CDR2 is FYEKMQ (reference sequence). DNA of the CDR3: TGTGCCAGCAGCCGGGACAGGGTCTATGAGCAGTTCTTC. This translates into CASSRDRVYEQFF.

CDR3 coding DNA: TGTGCCAGCAGTCTGAACAGCCCGAACACCGGGGAGCTGTTTTTT. It specifies CASSLNSPNTGELFF. V is TRBV2 and J is TRBJ2-2; D is ambiguous. CDR1 SNHLY and CDR2 FYNNEI come from the germline V gene. The CDR3 spans 15 residues. Trimming took off 5 bases at V and 0 bases at J, with 10 bases between the two ends.

The CDR3 sequence: CASSFTNGVNTEAFF. For the CDR3, the DNA is TGTGCCAGCAGTTTCACTAACGGTGTCAACACTGAAGCTTTCTTT. The chain carries TRBV27 and TRBJ1-1; no clear D gene. Per germline, CDR1 MNHEY and CDR2 SMNVEV (reference sequence). The CDR3 sequence is 15 residues long. V lost 3 bases and J 2 bases, leaving 13 bases between the germline ends.

The chain is built from TRBV13 and TRBJ2-3; 10 nucleotides align to TRBD2. V dropped 2 bases and J dropped 5; count of bases not matched to a gene: 7. Germline V CDR1 and CDR2: PRHDT, FYEKMQ (reference sequence). The CDR3 is made up of 16 amino acids. The CDR3 sequence is CASSLIPSGSGDTQYF. For the CDR3, the DNA is TGTGCCAGCAGCTTAATTCCTAGCGGGAGTGGAGATACGCAGTATTTT.

The chain recombines TRBV14 with TRBJ1-2; 7 positions match TRBD1. CDR3 length equals 12 residues. The germline V gene encodes CDR1 SGHDN and CDR2 FVKESK. V lost 0 bases and J lost 13; bases outside the gene matches: 5. CDR3 protein: CASSQEGQKTTF. The CDR3 region has the DNA TGTGCCAGCAGCCAAGAGGGACAGAAGACCACCTTC.

This chain connects TRBV7-9 to TRBJ2-4; TRBD2 is a possible D gene (5 bases). Germline lookup yields CDR1 SEHNR and CDR2 FQNEAQ (reference sequence). V was clipped by 6 bases and J by 8 bases, with 11 bases between them. CDR3 length: 12 residues. The CDR3 DNA is TGTGCCAGCAGTTACACTAGGGACATTCAGTACTTC. This sequence encodes CASSYTRDIQYF.

This clone appeared once. This rearrangement joins TRBV5-6 to TRBJ1-3; weak D call: TRBD1 (6 bases). The V gene's germline CDR1 is SGHDT and CDR2 YYEEEE. V was shortened by 1 base and J by 2 bases, with 10 bases between the two germline ends. The CDR3 runs 15 residues. The DNA for the CDR3 is TGTGCCAGCAGCTTGTTTAACAGGGCTGGAAACACCATATATTTT. Translating gives CASSLFNRAGNTIYF.

The V call is TRBV7-8, the J call TRBJ1-3; perhaps TRBD1 as D (6 bases). Germline V CDR1 and CDR2: SGHVS, FQNEAQ. V lost 1 base to trimming and J lost 0 bases, with 7 bases between them. CDR3 length: 15 amino acids. CDR3 protein: CASSLGTASGNTIYF. The CDR3 DNA sequence: TGTGCCAGCAGCTTAGGGACAGCCTCTGGAAACACCATATATTTT.

This rearrangement joins TRBV19 to TRBJ1-1, with D possibly TRBD1 on 5 matching bases. This CDR3 is 11 amino acids long. The germline V gene has CDR1 LNHDA and CDR2 SQIVND (reference sequence). With 7 bases removed from V and 11 bases from J, the gap between germline ends came to 14 bases. As DNA, the CDR3 is TGTGCCAGTAACTCAGGGCTGGTGGCTTTCTTT. This translates into CASNSGLVAFF.

This clone has ten or more counts. This chain connects TRBV7-9 to TRBJ2-6; D might be TRBD1 (6 bases). The CDR3 contains 16 residues. Per the germline V gene, CDR1 is SEHNR and CDR2 is FQNEAQ (reference sequence). The V gene lost 3 bases and the J gene lost 0 bases, with 9 bases spanning the gap. DNA of the CDR3: TGTGCCAGCAGCTTTCACAGGGACTCTGGGGCCAACGTCCTGACTTTC. It translates to CASSFHRDSGANVLTF.

The rearrangement links TRBV6-4 to TRBJ2-1; possible D gene TRBD2, 6 bases. CDR1 MRHNA and CDR2 SNTAGT come from the germline V gene. The CDR3 has 15 amino acids. Trimming took 7 bases from V and 8 from J, leaving 21 bases between them. CDR3 coding DNA: TGTGCCAGCATTAGCCGGAGGGCCTTTAGGGATGAGCAGTTCTTC. Its protein is CASISRRAFRDEQFF.

The J gene is TRBJ2-7, the V gene TRBV30, with D unresolved. CDR1 is GTSNPN, CDR2 SVGIG, per germline (reference sequence). The CDR3 has 14 residues. The V end lost 1 base, the J end lost 4 bases, and 14 bases lay between the germline ends. CDR3 DNA sequence: TGTGCCTGGAGTGGTGGAGTTTCAGCGTACGAGCAGTACTTC. Protein: CAWSGGVSAYEQYF.

This clone was detected only a few times. The junction departs from germline at one end; a sequencing error may be responsible. The chain joins TRBV19 to TRBJ2-5, with 7 bases aligning to TRBD2. The CDR3 contains 13 residues. Germline V CDR1 and CDR2: LNHDA, SQIVND (reference sequence). CDR3 sequence reads: CASSTRAGTPGNF. In DNA, the CDR3 is TGTGCCAGTAGTACCCGAGCGGGAACCCCCGGGAACTTC.

This chain connects TRBV19 to TRBJ2-5; 10 nucleotides match TRBD2. The CDR3 length is 14 residues. Germline CDR1 reads LNHDA; CDR2 reads SQIVND (reference sequence). The ends lost 11 bases at V and 2 bases at J; junction bases unmatched: 8. The CDR3 DNA follows: TGTGCCTCCCGGAGGACTAGCGGACAAGAGACCCAGTACTTC. This sequence encodes CASRRTSGQETQYF.

This chain links TRBV19 with TRBJ2-1; possibly TRBD1 for D (5 bases). This CDR3 is 17 amino acids long. Germline CDR1 is LNHDA and CDR2 is SQIVND (reference sequence). Trimming removed 1 base at V and 3 bases at J, with 16 bases between. Written as DNA, the CDR3 is TGTGCCAGTAGTATAGGGGGCGGCGGATTAATCTACAATGAGCAGTTCTTC. Amino acid sequence: CASSIGGGGLIYNEQFF.

The genes are TRBV7-9 and TRBJ1-1, with unresolved D. The CDR3 is made up of 14 amino acids. V dropped 2 bases and J dropped 2 bases, with 9 bases sitting between them. The germline gives CDR1 SEHNR, CDR2 FQNEAQ (reference sequence). DNA for the CDR3: TGTGCCAGCAGCTTATACACATCCAACACTGAAGCTTTCTTT. Translated: CASSLYTSNTEAFF.

The chain joins TRBV5-6 to TRBJ2-7; D is unresolved. CDR3 length equals 12 residues. Germline V gives CDR1 SGHDT, CDR2 YYEEEE. Trimming cost V 0 bases and J 5 bases, with 6 bases left between them. The CDR3 protein is CASSLVADEQYF. The CDR3 DNA sequence: TGTGCCAGCAGCTTGGTGGCTGACGAGCAGTACTTC.